In this sample, the clone carrying this T cell receptor (beta chain) turned up many times. The antigen is unknown. This entry is derived from a study of naive and memory T cell subsets. Whole-study results and caveats: TCR transcript changes with activation or differentiation may affect this RNA method.

Amplification of ligated cDNA took four PCR rounds with SP2 and nested alpha and beta constant primers. Blood and skin TCR RNA was reverse transcribed with alpha and beta constant primers. From the 5' RACE reads, TCRdb called clonotypes with MiXCR, one entry per CDR3 protein. The sample has about 48,000 distinct CDR3 sequences, about 4.4% seen once. The CDR3 extends over 13 amino acids. Trimming pared 6 bases from V and 4 bases from J, leaving 12 bases between. A UMI-containing oligonucleotide was joined by 3' ligation to the TCR cDNA template. The sequence was obtained from a female donor in good health. The chain is built from TRBV12-3 or TRBV12-4 and TRBJ1-2; maybe TRBD1 (6 bases). CDR3 loop: CASSRTVGYGYTF. The CDR3 DNA sequence: TGTGCCAGCAGCCGGACAGTTGGCTATGGCTACACCTTC.